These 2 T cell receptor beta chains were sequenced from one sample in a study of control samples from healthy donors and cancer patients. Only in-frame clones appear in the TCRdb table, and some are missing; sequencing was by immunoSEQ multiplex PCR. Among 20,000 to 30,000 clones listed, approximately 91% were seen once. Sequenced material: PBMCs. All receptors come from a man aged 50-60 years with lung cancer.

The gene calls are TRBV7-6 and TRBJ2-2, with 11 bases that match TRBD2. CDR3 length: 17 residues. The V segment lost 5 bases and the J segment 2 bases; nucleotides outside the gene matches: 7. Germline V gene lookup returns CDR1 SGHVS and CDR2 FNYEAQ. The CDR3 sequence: CASSRSGGAGNTGELFF. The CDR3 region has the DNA TGTGCCAGCAGCCGTAGCGGGGGGGCTGGTAACACCGGGGAGCTGTTTTTT.

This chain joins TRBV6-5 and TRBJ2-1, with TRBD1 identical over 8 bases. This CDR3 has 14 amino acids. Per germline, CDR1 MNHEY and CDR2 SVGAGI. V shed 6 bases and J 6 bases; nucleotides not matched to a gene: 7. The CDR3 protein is CASRGQVDSNEQFF. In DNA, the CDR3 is TGTGCCAGCAGGGGACAGGTTGATTCCAATGAGCAGTTCTTC.